The clone carrying this T cell receptor (beta chain) was observed a few times. The antigen remains undetermined. The CDR3 spans 13 residues. Germline CDR1 reads SQVTM; CDR2 reads ANQGSEA. Trimming removed 2 bases from V and 5 bases from J, with 10 bases in between. This PCR relied on a set of 60 Vbeta primers and 13 Jbeta primers. Sequenced by immunoSEQ multiplex PCR; TCRdb stores in-frame clones only, minus some. The table has about 150,000 clones, about 81% seen once. This specimen comes from a study of cytomegalovirus exposure and HLA in healthy donors. The study, taken as a whole, reports: TCR beta V- and J-gene trimming, according to a later analysis, was linked to a missense DCLRE1C variant. Immune exposure was documented only through CMV serostatus. Per a later analysis, HLA-associated TCR beta chains showed more clonal expansion than other, equally common TCR beta chains.

This sequence joins TRBV29-1 and TRBJ2-4; D is ambiguous. This receptor was taken from a man aged 30 to 39 in good health and CMV-seronegative. The sequenced material came from PBMCs. The CDR3 DNA reads TGCAGCGTTGAATCCTCGGTCCAAAACATTCAGTACTTC. It is translated as CSVESSVQNIQYF. The full variable domain, its missing parts supplied by reference TRBV29-1 and TRBJ2-4, is SAVISQKPSRDICQRGTSLTIQCQVDSQVTMMFWYRQQPGQSLTLIATANQGSEATYESGFVIDKFPISRPNLTFSTLTVSNMSPEDSSIYLCSVESSVQNIQYFGAGTRLSVL.